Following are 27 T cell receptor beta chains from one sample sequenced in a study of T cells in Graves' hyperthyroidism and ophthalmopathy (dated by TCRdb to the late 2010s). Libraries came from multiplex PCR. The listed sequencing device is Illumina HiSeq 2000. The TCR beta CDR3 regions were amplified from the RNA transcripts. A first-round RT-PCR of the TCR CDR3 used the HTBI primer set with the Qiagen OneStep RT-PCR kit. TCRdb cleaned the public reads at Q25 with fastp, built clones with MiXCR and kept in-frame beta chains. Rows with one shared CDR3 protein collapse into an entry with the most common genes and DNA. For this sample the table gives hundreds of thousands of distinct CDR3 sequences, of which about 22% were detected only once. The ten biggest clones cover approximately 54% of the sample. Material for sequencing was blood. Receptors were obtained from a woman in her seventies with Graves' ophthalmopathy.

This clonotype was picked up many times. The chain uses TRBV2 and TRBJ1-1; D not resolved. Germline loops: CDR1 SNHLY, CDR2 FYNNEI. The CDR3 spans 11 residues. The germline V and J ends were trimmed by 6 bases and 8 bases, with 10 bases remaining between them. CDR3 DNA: TGTGCCAGCAGAGTATCGGCCGAAGCTTTCTTT. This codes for CASRVSAEAFF.

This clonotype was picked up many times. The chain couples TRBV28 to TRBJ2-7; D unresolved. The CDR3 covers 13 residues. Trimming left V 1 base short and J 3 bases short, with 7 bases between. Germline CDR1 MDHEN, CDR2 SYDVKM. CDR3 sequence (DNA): TGTGCCAGCAGTTTATACGGCCTCTACGAGCAGTACTTC. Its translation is CASSLYGLYEQYF. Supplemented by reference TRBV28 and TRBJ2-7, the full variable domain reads DVKVTQSSRYLVKRTGEKVFLECVQDMDHENMFWYRQDPGLGLRLIYFSYDVKMKEKGDIPEGYSVSREKKERFSLILESASTNQTSMYLCASSLYGLYEQYFGPGTRLTVT.

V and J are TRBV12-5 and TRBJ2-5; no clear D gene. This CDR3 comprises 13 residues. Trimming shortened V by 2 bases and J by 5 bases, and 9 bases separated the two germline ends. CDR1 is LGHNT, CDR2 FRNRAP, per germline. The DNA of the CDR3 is TGTGCTAGTGGTTTGTCAATGGGGGAGACCCAGTACTTC. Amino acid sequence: CASGLSMGETQYF.

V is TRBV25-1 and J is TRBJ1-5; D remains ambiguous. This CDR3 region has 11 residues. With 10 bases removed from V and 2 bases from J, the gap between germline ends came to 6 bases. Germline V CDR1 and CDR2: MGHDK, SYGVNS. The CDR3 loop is CANSGNQPQHF. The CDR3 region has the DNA TGTGCCAACTCAGGCAATCAGCCCCAGCATTTT. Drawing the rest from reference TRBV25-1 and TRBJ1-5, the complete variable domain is EADIYQTPRYLVIGTGKKITLECSQTMGHDKMYWYQQDPGMELHLIHYSYGVNSTEKGDLSSESTVSRIRTEHFPLTLESARPSHTSQYLCANSGNQPQHFGDGTRLSIL.

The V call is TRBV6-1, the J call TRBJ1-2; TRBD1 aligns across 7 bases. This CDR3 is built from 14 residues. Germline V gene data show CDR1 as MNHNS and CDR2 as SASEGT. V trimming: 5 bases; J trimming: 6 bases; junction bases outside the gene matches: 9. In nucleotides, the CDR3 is TGTGCCAGCAGTTACAATAAGGGGACAGATGGCTACACCTTC. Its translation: CASSYNKGTDGYTF.

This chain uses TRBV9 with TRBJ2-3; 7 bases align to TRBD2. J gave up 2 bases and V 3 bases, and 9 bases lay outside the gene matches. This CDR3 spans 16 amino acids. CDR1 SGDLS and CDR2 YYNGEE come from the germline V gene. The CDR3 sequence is CASSDTGTTYTDTQYF. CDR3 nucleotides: TGTGCCAGCAGCGACACCGGGACTACCTACACAGATACGCAGTATTTT. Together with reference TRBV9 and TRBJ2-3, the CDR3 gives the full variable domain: DSGVTQTPKHLITATGQRVTLRCSPRSGDLSVYWYQQSLDQGLQFLIQYYNGEERAKGNILERFSAQQFPDLHSELNLSSLELGDSALYFCASSDTGTTYTDTQYFGPGTRLTVL.

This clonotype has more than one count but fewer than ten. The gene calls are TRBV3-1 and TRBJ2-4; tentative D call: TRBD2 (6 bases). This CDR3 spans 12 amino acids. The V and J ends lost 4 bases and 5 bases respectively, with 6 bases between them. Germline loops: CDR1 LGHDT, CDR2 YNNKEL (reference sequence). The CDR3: CASSRGENIQYF. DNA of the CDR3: TGTGCCAGCAGCCGGGGGGAAAACATTCAGTACTTC.

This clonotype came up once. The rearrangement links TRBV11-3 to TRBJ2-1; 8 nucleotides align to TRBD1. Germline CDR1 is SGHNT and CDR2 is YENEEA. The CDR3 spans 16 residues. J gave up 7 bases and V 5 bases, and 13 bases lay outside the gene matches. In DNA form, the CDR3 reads TGTGCCAGCAGCCTCAGGGGGCCAGGGGTAAGGAATGAGCAGTTCTTC. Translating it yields CASSLRGPGVRNEQFF.

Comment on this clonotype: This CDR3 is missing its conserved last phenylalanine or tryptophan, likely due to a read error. CDR3 nucleotide sequence: TGTGCCAGCAGCAGGGTGAATCAGCCCCAGCATCTT. Translated: CASSRVNQPQHL. The chain combines TRBV12-3 or TRBV12-4 with TRBJ1-5, with D tentatively TRBD1 (5 bases). CDR3 size: 12 residues. Trimming removed 6 bases at V and 4 bases at J, with 7 bases between.

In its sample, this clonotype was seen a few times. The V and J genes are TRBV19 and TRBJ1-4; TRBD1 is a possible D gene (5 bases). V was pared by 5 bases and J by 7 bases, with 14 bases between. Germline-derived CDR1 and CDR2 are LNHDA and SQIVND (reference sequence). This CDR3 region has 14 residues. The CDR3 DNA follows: TGTGCCAGTAGTCCACCGGGACGGAGTGAAAAACTGTTTTTT. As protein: CASSPPGRSEKLFF. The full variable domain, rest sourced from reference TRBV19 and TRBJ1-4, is DGGITQSPKYLFRKEGQNVTLSCEQNLNHDAMYWYRQDPGQGLRLIYYSQIVNDFQKGDIAEGYSVSREKKESFPLTVTSAQKNPTAFYLCASSPPGRSEKLFFGSGTQLSVL.

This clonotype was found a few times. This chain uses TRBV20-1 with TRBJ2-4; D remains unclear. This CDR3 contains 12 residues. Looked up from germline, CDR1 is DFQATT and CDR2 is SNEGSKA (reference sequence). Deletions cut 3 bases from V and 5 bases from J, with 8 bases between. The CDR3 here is CSARPPENIQYF. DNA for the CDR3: TGCAGTGCTAGGCCCCCGGAAAACATTCAGTACTTC.

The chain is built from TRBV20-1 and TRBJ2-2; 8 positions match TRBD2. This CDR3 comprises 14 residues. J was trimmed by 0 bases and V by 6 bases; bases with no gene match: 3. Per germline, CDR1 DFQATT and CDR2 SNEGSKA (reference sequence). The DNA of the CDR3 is TGCAGTGCAAGGGGACTAGCGAACACCGGGGAGCTGTTTTTT. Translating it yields CSARGLANTGELFF.

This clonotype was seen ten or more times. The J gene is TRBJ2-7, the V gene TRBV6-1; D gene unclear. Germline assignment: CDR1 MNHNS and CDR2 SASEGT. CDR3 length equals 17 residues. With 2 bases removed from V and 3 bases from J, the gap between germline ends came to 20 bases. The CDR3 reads CASSEHVRRLIDYEQYF. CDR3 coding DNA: TGTGCCAGCAGTGAACATGTCCGACGGCTTATTGACTACGAGCAGTACTTC.

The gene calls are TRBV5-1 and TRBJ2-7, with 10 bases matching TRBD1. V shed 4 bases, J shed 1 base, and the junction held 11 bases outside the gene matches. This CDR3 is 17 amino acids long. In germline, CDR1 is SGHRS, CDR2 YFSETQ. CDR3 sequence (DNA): TGCGCCAGCAGCCACACCGCCGGGACAGGGGTTTCCTACGAGCAGTACTTC. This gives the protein CASSHTAGTGVSYEQYF.

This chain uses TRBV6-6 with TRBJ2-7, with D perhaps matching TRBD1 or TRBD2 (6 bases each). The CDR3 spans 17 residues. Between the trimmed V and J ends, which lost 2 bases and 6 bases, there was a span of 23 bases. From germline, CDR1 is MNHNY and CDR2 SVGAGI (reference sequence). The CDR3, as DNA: TGTGCCAGCAGTTACGGGGGGCAGGGATCGATAGTCACCGAGCAGTACTTC. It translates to CASSYGGQGSIVTEQYF.

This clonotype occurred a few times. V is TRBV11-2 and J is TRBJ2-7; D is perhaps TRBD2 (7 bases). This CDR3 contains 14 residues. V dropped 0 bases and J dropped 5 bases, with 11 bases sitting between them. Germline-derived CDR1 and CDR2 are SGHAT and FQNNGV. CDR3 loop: CASSLEGAGDEQYF. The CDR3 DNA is TGTGCCAGCAGCTTAGAGGGGGCGGGGGACGAGCAGTACTTC.

This chain's CDR3 is CAISGQAYEQYF. CDR3 in DNA: TGTGCCATCAGTGGACAGGCCTACGAGCAGTACTTC. V gene TRBV10-3 combines with J gene TRBJ2-7; tentative D call: TRBD1 (6 bases). This CDR3 region has 12 residues. Trimming took 4 bases from V and 2 from J, leaving 6 bases between them. CDR1 and CDR2 from the germline V gene are ENHRY and SYGVKD.

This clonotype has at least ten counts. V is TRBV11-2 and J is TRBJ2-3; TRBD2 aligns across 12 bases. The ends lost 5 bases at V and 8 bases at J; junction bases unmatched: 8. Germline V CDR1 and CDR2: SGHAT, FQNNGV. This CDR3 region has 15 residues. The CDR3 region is CASSPGLAGTGTQYF. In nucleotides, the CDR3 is TGTGCCAGCAGCCCCGGACTAGCGGGGACCGGTACGCAGTATTTT. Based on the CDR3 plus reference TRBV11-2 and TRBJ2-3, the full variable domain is EAGVAQSPRYKIIEKRQSVAFWCNPISGHATLYWYQQILGQGPKLLIQFQNNGVVDDSQLPKDRFSAERLKGVDSTLKIQPAKLEDSAVYLCASSPGLAGTGTQYFGPGTRLTVL.

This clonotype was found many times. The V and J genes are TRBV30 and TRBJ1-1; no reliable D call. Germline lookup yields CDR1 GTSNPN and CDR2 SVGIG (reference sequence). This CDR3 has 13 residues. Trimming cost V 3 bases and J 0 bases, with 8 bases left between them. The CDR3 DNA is TGTGCCTGGAGCCAGTCTGTGAACACTGAAGCTTTCTTT. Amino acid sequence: CAWSQSVNTEAFF.

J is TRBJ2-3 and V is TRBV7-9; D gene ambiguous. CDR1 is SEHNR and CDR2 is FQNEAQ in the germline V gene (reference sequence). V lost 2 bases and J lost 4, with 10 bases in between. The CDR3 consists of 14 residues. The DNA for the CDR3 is TGTGCCAGCAGCTTATACATGGGTGCAGATACGCAGTATTTT. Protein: CASSLYMGADTQYF.

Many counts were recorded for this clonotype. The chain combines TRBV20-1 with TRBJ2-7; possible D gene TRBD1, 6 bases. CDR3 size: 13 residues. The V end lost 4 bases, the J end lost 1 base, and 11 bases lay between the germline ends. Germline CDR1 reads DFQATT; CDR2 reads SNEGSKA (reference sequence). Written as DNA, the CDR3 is TGCAGTGCTACCCGGGACACATCCTACGAGCAGTACTTC. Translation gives CSATRDTSYEQYF.

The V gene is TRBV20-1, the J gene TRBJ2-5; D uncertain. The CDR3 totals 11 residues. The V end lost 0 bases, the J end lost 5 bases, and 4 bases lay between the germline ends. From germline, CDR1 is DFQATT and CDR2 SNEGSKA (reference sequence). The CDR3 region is CSARDTETQYF. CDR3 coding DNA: TGCAGTGCTAGAGATACCGAGACCCAGTACTTC.

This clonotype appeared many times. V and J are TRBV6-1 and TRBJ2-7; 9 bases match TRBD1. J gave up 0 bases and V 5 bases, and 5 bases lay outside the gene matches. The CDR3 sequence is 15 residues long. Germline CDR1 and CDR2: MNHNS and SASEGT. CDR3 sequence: CASSYAGQGSYEQYF. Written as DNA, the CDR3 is TGTGCCAGCAGTTACGCGGGACAGGGCTCCTACGAGCAGTACTTC.

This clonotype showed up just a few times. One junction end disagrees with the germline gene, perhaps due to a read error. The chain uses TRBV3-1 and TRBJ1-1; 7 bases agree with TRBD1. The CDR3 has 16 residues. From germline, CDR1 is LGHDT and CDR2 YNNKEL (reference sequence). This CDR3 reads CASSQDQSTGRTETFF. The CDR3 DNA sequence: TGTGCCAGCAGCCAAGACCAATCGACAGGGCGCACTGAAACTTTCTTT.

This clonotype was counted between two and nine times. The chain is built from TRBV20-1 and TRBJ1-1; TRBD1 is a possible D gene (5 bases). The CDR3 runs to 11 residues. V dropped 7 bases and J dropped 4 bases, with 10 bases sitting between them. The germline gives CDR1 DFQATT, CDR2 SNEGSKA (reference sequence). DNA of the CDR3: TGCAGTGGGGAGAGGGGCACTGAAGCTTTCTTT. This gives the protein CSGERGTEAFF.

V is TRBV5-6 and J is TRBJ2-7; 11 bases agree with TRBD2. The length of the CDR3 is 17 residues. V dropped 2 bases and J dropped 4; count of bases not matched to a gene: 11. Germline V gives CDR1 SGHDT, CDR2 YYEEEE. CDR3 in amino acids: CASSLTSGRSLVYEQYF. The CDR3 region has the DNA TGTGCCAGCAGCTTAACTAGCGGGAGATCATTAGTGTACGAGCAGTACTTC.

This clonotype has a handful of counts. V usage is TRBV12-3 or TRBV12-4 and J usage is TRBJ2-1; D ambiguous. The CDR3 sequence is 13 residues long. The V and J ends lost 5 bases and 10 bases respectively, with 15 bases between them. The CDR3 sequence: CASSRTGLAEQFF. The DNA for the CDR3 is TGTGCCAGCAGTCGAACGGGCTTAGCAGAGCAGTTCTTC.